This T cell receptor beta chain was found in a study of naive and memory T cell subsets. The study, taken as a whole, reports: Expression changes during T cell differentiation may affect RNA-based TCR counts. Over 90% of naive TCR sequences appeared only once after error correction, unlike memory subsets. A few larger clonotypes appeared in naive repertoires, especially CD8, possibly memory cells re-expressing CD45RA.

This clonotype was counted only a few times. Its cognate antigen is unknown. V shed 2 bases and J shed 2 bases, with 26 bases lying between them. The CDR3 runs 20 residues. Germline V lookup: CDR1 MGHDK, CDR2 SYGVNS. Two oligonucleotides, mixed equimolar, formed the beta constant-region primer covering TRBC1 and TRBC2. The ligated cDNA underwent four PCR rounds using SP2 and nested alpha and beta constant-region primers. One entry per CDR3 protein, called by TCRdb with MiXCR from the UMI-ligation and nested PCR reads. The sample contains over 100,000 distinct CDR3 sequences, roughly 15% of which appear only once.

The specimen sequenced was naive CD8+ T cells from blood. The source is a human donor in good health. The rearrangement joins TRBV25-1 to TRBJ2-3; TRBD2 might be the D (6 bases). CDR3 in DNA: TGTGCCAGCAGTGAAGGGATTCGCGGGAAACGTATCGCTTACACAGATACGCAGTATTTT. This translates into CASSEGIRGKRIAYTDTQYF. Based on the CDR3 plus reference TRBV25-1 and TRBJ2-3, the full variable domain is EADIYQTPRYLVIGTGKKITLECSQTMGHDKMYWYQQDPGMELHLIHYSYGVNSTEKGDLSSESTVSRIRTEHFPLTLESARPSHTSQYLCASSEGIRGKRIAYTDTQYFGPGTRLTVL.